The sequence of this T cell receptor (beta chain) was determined in a study of blood T cell repertoires in COVID-19. Study-wide context: The United States, Italy and Spain provided the acute and convalescent COVID-19 samples. T cells, B-cell-depleted T cells, or PBMCs supplied cDNA or gDNA.

This clone was counted many times. Enrollment of patients from Seattle took place during active infection, with longitudinal follow-up. CDR3 size: 15 residues. J gave up 5 bases and V 3 bases, and 7 bases lay outside the gene matches. CDR1 SGHDN and CDR2 FVKESK come from the germline V gene. In the original processing: Amplified reference gene primers provided the basis for estimating nucleated cell counts. TCRdb's table, derived via immunoSEQ multiplex PCR, lists solely in-frame clones and lacks some. V, J and clone size reflect that table, while D and trimming were determined from the DNA. The sample consists of 80,000 or so clones, over 75% of them appearing once.

This receptor was taken from a man in his fifties with COVID-19, enrolled during active disease. The sequenced sample consisted of peripheral blood. The chain is built from TRBV14 and TRBJ2-7; 10 bases agree with TRBD2. The CDR3 region is CASSQIAGGGNEQYF. CDR3 coding DNA: TGTGCCAGCAGCCAGATAGCGGGAGGTGGCAACGAGCAGTACTTC. Supplemented by reference TRBV14 and TRBJ2-7, the full variable domain reads EAGVTQFPSHSVIEKGQTVTLRCDPISGHDNLYWYRRVMGKEIKFLLHFVKESKQDESGMPNNRFLAERTGGTYSTLKVQPAELEDSGVYFCASSQIAGGGNEQYFGPGTRLTVT.